The 18 T cell receptor beta chains in this list originate from one sample, sequenced in a study of blood T cell repertoires in COVID-19. The method was immunoSEQ multiplex PCR; TCRdb's version includes in-frame clones alone and lacks a portion of them. This table has roughly 400,000 clones, 90% appearing once. Sequencing input: PBMCs or T cells enriched from blood (not recorded which). Receptors were obtained from a man aged 18 to 29 who had recovered from COVID-19.

This chain links TRBV7-8 with TRBJ1-5; 7 bases match TRBD1. The germline V gene encodes CDR1 SGHVS and CDR2 FQNEAQ. Trimming removed 5 bases from V and 3 bases from J; junction bases left unmatched: 7. The CDR3 contains 15 residues. The CDR3 spells CASSGKGQLNQPQHF. For the CDR3, the DNA is TGTGCCAGCAGCGGGAAGGGACAGCTCAATCAGCCCCAGCATTTT.

The chain employs TRBV5-5 and TRBJ1-4, with no clear D. The germline V gene has CDR1 SGHKS and CDR2 YYEKEE (reference sequence). The ends were cut back, 5 bases at V and 5 bases at J, with 16 bases in the middle. This CDR3 is built from 15 residues. This chain's CDR3 is CASSEEARGNEKLFF. DNA for the CDR3: TGTGCCAGCAGTGAGGAGGCACGGGGAAATGAAAAACTGTTTTTT. Full variable domain (outside the CDR3, taken from reference TRBV5-5 and TRBJ1-4): DAGVTQSPTHLIKTRGQQVTLRCSPISGHKSVSWYQQVLGQGPQFIFQYYEKEERGRGNFPDRFSARQFPNYSSELNVNALLLGDSALYLCASSEEARGNEKLFFGSGTQLSVL.

This rearrangement joins TRBV7-4 to TRBJ2-7; 12 bases agree with TRBD2. CDR3 length: 16 amino acids. Germline CDR1 reads SGHVT; CDR2 reads SQSDAQ. With 11 bases clipped from V and 1 base from J, the junction kept 12 bases outside the gene matches. This CDR3 is CAPLNASGGESYEQYF. CDR3 in DNA: TGTGCCCCTCTGAACGCTAGCGGGGGGGAGTCCTACGAGCAGTACTTC.

V gene TRBV19 combines with J gene TRBJ1-5; 7 nucleotides match TRBD1. The junction had 11 bases not matched to a gene; V was cut back by 8 bases and J by 7 bases. Per germline, CDR1 LNHDA and CDR2 SQIVND (reference sequence). The length of the CDR3 is 14 residues. The CDR3 DNA reads as TGTGCCAGTGGGGGCACAGGGGCGCGACAGCCCCAGCATTTT. Residues: CASGGTGARQPQHF.

This clone was detected once. The gene calls are TRBV2 and TRBJ1-6, with D tentatively TRBD1 (5 bases). V lost 7 bases and J 6 bases, leaving 10 bases between the germline ends. The CDR3 has 13 amino acids. Germline V gene lookup returns CDR1 SNHLY and CDR2 FYNNEI. The CDR3: CASITGGNSPLHF. CDR3 DNA sequence: TGTGCCAGCATCACCGGGGGTAATTCACCCCTCCACTTT.

This chain joins TRBV7-9 and TRBJ1-2; a possible D gene is TRBD1 (5 bases). V dropped 2 bases and J dropped 2 bases, with 9 bases sitting between them. The CDR3 is 14 amino acids. Germline V gene sequence: CDR1 SEHNR, CDR2 FQNEAQ (reference sequence). CDR3 amino acids: CASSLSTVNYGYTF. DNA for the CDR3: TGTGCCAGCAGCTTATCGACAGTCAACTATGGCTACACCTTC.

This rearrangement joins TRBV5-4 to TRBJ2-1; D is undetermined. The V and J ends lost 4 bases and 10 bases respectively, with 12 bases between them. The CDR3 is made up of 12 amino acids. Germline CDR1 is SGHNT and CDR2 is YYREEE (reference sequence). This CDR3 is CASSQYQLEQFF. DNA for the CDR3: TGTGCCAGCAGCCAATACCAACTGGAGCAGTTCTTC.

CDR3 DNA sequence: TGTGCCAGCAGCATGGGCTGGTGGGCCAAAAACATTCAGTACTTC. It is translated as CASSMGWWAKNIQYF. The chain is built from TRBV21-1 and TRBJ2-4; the table names TRBD1, a call not compared with the DNA. TRBV21-1 is assigned pseudogene status. The length of the CDR3 is 15 residues.

V gene TRBV13 combines with J gene TRBJ2-5; a possible D gene is TRBD2 (5 bases). Trimming removed 0 bases from V and 1 base from J, with 12 bases in between. Looked up from germline, CDR1 is PRHDT and CDR2 is FYEKMQ (reference sequence). The CDR3 totals 16 residues. In DNA, the CDR3 is TGTGCCAGCAGCTTAGGTGACTACTTCCTCCAAGAGACCCAGTACTTC. Its translation is CASSLGDYFLQETQYF.

The chain joins TRBV7-9 to TRBJ2-5; 7 bases align to TRBD2. V shed 4 bases, J shed 2 bases, and the junction held 13 bases outside the gene matches. There are 17 residues in the CDR3. The germline gives CDR1 SEHNR, CDR2 FQNEAQ (reference sequence). Here the CDR3 DNA reads TGTGCCAGCAGCTCTGGGCGGGGACTATCCCTTCAAGAGACCCAGTACTTC. Residues: CASSSGRGLSLQETQYF.

The V and J genes are TRBV5-1 and TRBJ2-7; 8 bases are shared with TRBD1. The CDR3 runs 15 residues. Germline V gene sequence: CDR1 SGHRS, CDR2 YFSETQ. Germline trimming cut 6 bases from V and 5 bases from J; bases unmatched to any gene: 13. The CDR3 nucleotides read TGCGCCAGCACCCCCGGACAGGGTAATTTCCACGAGCAGTACTTC. It translates to CASTPGQGNFHEQYF.

This chain joins TRBV27 and TRBJ2-2; the D gene is possibly TRBD1 (5 bases). CDR3 length: 14 amino acids. Germline-derived CDR1 and CDR2 are MNHEY and SMNVEV (reference sequence). V was cut by 6 bases and J by 3 bases, with 11 bases left in between. The CDR3 reads CASRTVPHTGELFF. The CDR3 nucleotides are TGTGCCAGCAGGACAGTTCCCCACACCGGGGAGCTGTTTTTT.

This chain uses TRBV5-8 with TRBJ1-5, with D maybe TRBD1 (5 bases). Trimming removed 2 bases from V and 3 bases from J, with 12 bases in between. The germline gives CDR1 SGHTS, CDR2 YDEGEE. The CDR3 spans 15 residues. The CDR3 is CASSFAGLFNQPQHF. The CDR3 coding sequence is TGTGCCAGCAGCTTTGCAGGGTTGTTCAATCAGCCCCAGCATTTT.

The V gene is TRBV19, the J gene TRBJ1-3; maybe TRBD1 (5 bases). The CDR3 sequence is 15 residues long. Trimming took off 3 bases at V and 1 base at J, with 10 bases between the two ends. CDR1 and CDR2 (germline): LNHDA, SQIVND (reference sequence). The CDR3 here is CASSILQESGNTIYF. CDR3 nucleotide sequence: TGTGCCAGTAGTATTTTACAGGAGTCTGGAAACACCATATATTTT.

In DNA form, the CDR3 reads TGTGCCAGCAGCATCGACAGAAACATCATGAACACTGAAGCTTTCTTT. Amino acids: CASSIDRNIMNTEAFF. This chain links TRBV7-9 with TRBJ1-1; the D gene is possibly TRBD1 (5 bases). CDR3 length: 16 residues. Trimming removed 5 bases from V and 0 bases from J, with 16 bases in between. Germline CDR1 and CDR2: SEHNR and FQNEAQ (reference sequence).

V gene TRBV7-2 combines with J gene TRBJ1-3, with TRBD1 identical over 7 bases. There are 16 residues in the CDR3. J lost 0 bases, V lost 4 bases, and 6 bases had no gene match. From germline, CDR1 is SGHTA and CDR2 FQGNSA. The CDR3 bases are TGTGCCAGCAGCTACAACAGGGGAAGCTCTGGAAACACCATATATTTT. Protein product: CASSYNRGSSGNTIYF.

The chain recombines TRBV19 with TRBJ1-5; 8 bases align to TRBD1. The CDR3 consists of 16 residues. The germline gives CDR1 LNHDA, CDR2 SQIVND (reference sequence). V lost 7 bases and J lost 6; bases outside the gene matches: 14. The CDR3 spells CASTPGGQGAIQPQHF. The CDR3, as DNA: TGTGCCAGTACCCCGGGGGGTCAGGGGGCGATTCAGCCCCAGCATTTT. Using reference TRBV19 and TRBJ1-5 for the parts outside the CDR3, the full variable domain is DGGITQSPKYLFRKEGQNVTLSCEQNLNHDAMYWYRQDPGQGLRLIYYSQIVNDFQKGDIAEGYSVSREKKESFPLTVTSAQKNPTAFYLCASTPGGQGAIQPQHFGDGTRLSIL.

The chain recombines TRBV18 with TRBJ2-7; a weak D match, TRBD1 (6 bases). CDR3 length: 14 amino acids. The germline V gene encodes CDR1 KGHSH and CDR2 LQKENI. The V and J ends lost 2 bases and 6 bases respectively, with 14 bases between them. This chain's CDR3 is CASSPDRSSIEQYF. The CDR3 nucleotides are TGTGCCAGCTCACCAGACAGGTCGTCCATCGAGCAGTACTTC.